The rows below give T cell receptor beta chains drawn from one sample of a study of T cells after posttransplantation cyclophosphamide. Repertoires were generated with immunoSEQ multiplex PCR, while TCRdb's copy carries only in-frame clones and drops some. This table has around 30,000 clones, roughly 90% appearing once. Material for sequencing was PBMCs. These receptors all stem from a woman between 40 and 55 years old with a blood cancer, CMV-positive, and with a related stem cell donor. The CDR3 runs from the conserved cysteine through the conserved F or W. The D gene is left open where the match is weak. Some rows mark clone size as missing; the rest say once, few, many or name a class of expanded clone.

d_call j_call clone_size v_call cdr3_nt cdr3_aa
. TRBJ1-2 . TRBV28 TGTGCCAGCAGAACCCCTGGGCACTATGGCTACACCTTC CASRTPGHYGYTF
. TRBJ1-5 . TRBV25-1 TGTGCCAGCAGTGACCGGGGGGCGTATCAGCCCCAGCATTTT CASSDRGAYQPQHF
. TRBJ2-5 . TRBV29-1 TGCAGCGTTGAAGAGGCAGGCGGAGGGGAGACCCAGTACTTC CSVEEAGGGETQYF
TRBD1 TRBJ1-1 . TRBV6-5 TGTGCCAGCAGTTCCAGGGTACCGGGACAGGACACTGAAGCTTTCTTT CASSSRVPGQDTEAFF
. TRBJ1-4 . TRBV6-6 TGTGCCAGCAGTCCACGTCAGGGTCCTAATGAAAAACTGTTTTTT CASSPRQGPNEKLFF
TRBD2 TRBJ2-7 . TRBV5-4 TGTGCCAGCAGCTTCCGCGGGGGGGCGATTTACGAGCAGTACTTC CASSFRGGAIYEQYF
TRBD1 TRBJ2-1 once TRBV19 TGTGCCAGTAGTAAGGGGGCCTTCACTAACAATGAGCAGTTCTTC CASSKGAFTNNEQFF
. TRBJ2-1 . TRBV5-4 TGTGCCAGCAGCTCCCGGGACAAAGGGTCCTACAATGAGCAGTTCTTC CASSSRDKGSYNEQFF
. TRBJ1-5 . TRBV5-1 TGCGCCAGCAGCCCCGGACAGAATCAGCCCCAGCATTTT CASSPGQNQPQHF
TRBD1 TRBJ2-6 . TRBV9 TGTGCCAGCAGCTCAGGGGGCGCGTGGGCCAACGTCCTGACTTTC CASSSGGAWANVLTF
TRBD2 TRBJ2-3 once TRBV7-3 TGTGCCAGCAGGCCATCTAGCGGGGGGGCCCCAGATACGCAGTATTTT CASRPSSGGAPDTQYF
TRBD1 TRBJ2-7 . TRBV2 TGTGCCAGCAGACCGGGACAGGGTCGCTACGAGCAGTACTTC CASRPGQGRYEQYF
. TRBJ1-4 . TRBV5-1 TGCGCCAGCAGCAGGACTCCAACTAATGAAAAACTGTTTTTT CASSRTPTNEKLFF
. TRBJ2-7 . TRBV4-1 TGCGCCAGCAGCCTATCTCCAGGGTTGGGCGAGCAGTACTTC CASSLSPGLGEQYF
TRBD1 TRBJ2-5 . TRBV7-9 TGTGCCAGCAGCTTAGCGCGACAGGGGATAGAGACCCAGTACTTC CASSLARQGIETQYF
TRBD1 TRBJ1-4 medium-sized TRBV2 TGTGCCAGCAGTTCGGGACAGGGTCAAAAACTGTTTTTT CASSSGQGQKLFF
. TRBJ2-7 . TRBV5-4 TGTGCCAGCAGCTTGAAGACAGCGTTCTCTTACGAGCAGTACTTC CASSLKTAFSYEQYF
. TRBJ1-1 . TRBV7-9 TGTGCCAGCCAAACAGGGAACACTGAAGCTTTCTTT CASQTGNTEAFF
. TRBJ2-2 . TRBV18 TGTGCCTCAGCCGAGGAGGGCACCGGGGAGCTGTTTTTT CASAEEGTGELFF
TRBD1 TRBJ1-6 . TRBV18 TGTGCCAGCTCACCACCGGCAGGGGGCTTGGCTTCACCCCTCCACTTT CASSPPAGGLASPLHF
TRBD1 TRBJ1-3 . TRBV7-2 TGTGCCAGCAGCTTAGCCGGGACAGAAGGAAACACCATATATTTT CASSLAGTEGNTIYF
. TRBJ1-5 . TRBV6-5 TGTGCCAGCAGCCTCAGGACAGATTACCAGCCCCAGCATTTT CASSLRTDYQPQHF
. TRBJ2-5 . TRBV15 TGTGCCACCAGCAGGCACTCAGGATCCGGAGAGACCCAGTACTTC CATSRHSGSGETQYF
. TRBJ1-5 . TRBV25-1 TGTGCCAGCATGTTAGACGAGGGTAGCAATCAGCCCCAGCATTTT CASMLDEGSNQPQHF
TRBD1 TRBJ1-5 . TRBV4-3 TGCGCCAGCAGCCAGACAGGGTTGGGCAATCAGCCCCAGCATTTT CASSQTGLGNQPQHF
TRBD1 TRBJ1-2 . TRBV6-5 TGTGCCAGCAGTTACGGGGGACAGGGGTATGGCTACACCTTC CASSYGGQGYGYTF
. TRBJ1-1 . TRBV25-1 TGTGCCAGCAGTTTGAGTACTGAAGCTTTCTTT CASSLSTEAFF
TRBD2 TRBJ2-3 . TRBV15 TGTGCCACCAGCCTAGAATGGGGACTAGCGGACCCTTTAACAGGGAATACGCAGTATTTT CATSLEWGLADPLTGNTQYF
. TRBJ2-3 . TRBV7-2 TGTGCCAGCAGCTTAGCGCAAGGGAGAGATACGCAGTATTTT CASSLAQGRDTQYF
TRBD2 TRBJ2-1 . TRBV27 TGTGCCAGCAGTCTAATCGGGACTAGCTGGGACCCAGAGCAGTTCTTC CASSLIGTSWDPEQFF
. TRBJ1-2 . TRBV6-5 TGTGCCAGCACCAGGGGATATGGCTACACCTTC CASTRGYGYTF
TRBD1 TRBJ1-2 once TRBV30 TGTGCCTGGCCCAGGGCAGGGGGCATGGGCTATGGCTACACCTTC CAWPRAGGMGYGYTF
TRBD1 TRBJ1-1 . TRBV9 TGTGCCAGCAGCACACAGACAGGGGGCTTGGGTGAAGCTTTCTTT CASSTQTGGLGEAFF
. TRBJ1-2 . TRBV4-1 TGCGCCAGCAGGAGCGGGACTTTAGCTAACTATGGCTACACCTTC CASRSGTLANYGYTF
TRBD2 TRBJ2-3 . TRBV6-1 TGTGCCAGCAGTCCTAGCGGGTCCACCACAGATACGCAGTATTTT CASSPSGSTTDTQYF
TRBD2 TRBJ2-2 . TRBV7-3 TGTGCCAGCAGCTTCGGACTAGCGGAAATAACCGGGGAGCTGTTTTTT CASSFGLAEITGELFF
TRBD1 TRBJ2-7 . TRBV28 TGTGCCAGCACCCTGGGGGGACAGGGGGCTAGGGAGCAGTACTTC CASTLGGQGAREQYF
TRBD2 TRBJ2-1 . TRBV28 TGTGCCAGCAGACCTAGCGGGACTTCCTACAATGAGCAGTTCTTC CASRPSGTSYNEQFF